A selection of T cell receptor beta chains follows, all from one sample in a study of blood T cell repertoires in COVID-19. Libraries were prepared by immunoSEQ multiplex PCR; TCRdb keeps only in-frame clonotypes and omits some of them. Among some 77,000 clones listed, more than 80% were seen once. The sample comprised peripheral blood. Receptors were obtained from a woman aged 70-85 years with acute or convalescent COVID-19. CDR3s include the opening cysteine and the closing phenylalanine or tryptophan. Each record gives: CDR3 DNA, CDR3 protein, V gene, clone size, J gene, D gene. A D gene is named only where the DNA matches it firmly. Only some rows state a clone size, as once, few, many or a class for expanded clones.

TGTGCCAGCAGCTTCGGCCCGACAGGGAACTATGGCTACACCTTC,CASSFGPTGNYGYTF,TRBV11-2,-,TRBJ1-2,TRBD1
TGTGCCAGCAGTAGTTCTTGGAGGCTGTTTTTT,CASSSSWRLFF,TRBV28,-,TRBJ1-4,-
TGTGCCAGCAGCAGGACAGGGGGAACTGAAGCTTTCTTT,CASSRTGGTEAFF,TRBV6-6,-,TRBJ1-1,TRBD1
TGCGCCAGCAGTGAGTGGACAGGGGTTAGTAATTCACCCCTCCACTTT,CASSEWTGVSNSPLHF,TRBV10-2,-,TRBJ1-6,TRBD1
TGTGCCAGCAGTTTGAGAGGTTTACTCACTGAAGCTTTCTTT,CASSLRGLLTEAFF,TRBV28,-,TRBJ1-1,-
TGTGCCATCAGATCGGTGAGACAGGACTCCTACGAGCAGTACTTC,CAIRSVRQDSYEQYF,TRBV10-3,-,TRBJ2-7,-
TGTGCCAGCAGCTTGACAGGGAGTAACTATGGCTACACCTTC,CASSLTGSNYGYTF,TRBV5-5,-,TRBJ1-2,-
TGTGCCAGCAGTTTACCCAATATCATGGGCATAGGCTACACCTTC,CASSLPNIMGIGYTF,TRBV28,-,TRBJ1-2,-
TGTGCCACCAGCAGGGGGCGGGAGCCCGTCAATGAGCAGTTCTTC,CATSRGREPVNEQFF,TRBV15,-,TRBJ2-1,TRBD2
TGTGCCAGTAGTATGGCCCTAGCGATCCCTTATAATGAGCAGTTCTTC,CASSMALAIPYNEQFF,TRBV19,once,TRBJ2-1,-
TGTGCCAGCACCGATAACATGGACACTGAAGCTTTCTTT,CASTDNMDTEAFF,TRBV7-6,-,TRBJ1-1,-